This T cell receptor (beta chain) was found in a study of OX40 agonist ivuxolimab in advanced cancers. About the study: The eligibility criteria allowed prior anti-PD-1, anti-PD-L1 or anti-CTLA-4 therapy, and approximately 40% had some.

Whole-study results and caveats: Low normalized T-cell clonal expansion was also seen in some nonresponders.

Turning to this clone: Its antigen is as yet unknown.

Collection of blood occurred at baseline, at cycle 4 day 1, and at cycle 7 day 1. TCRdb keeps only in-frame clones here, not all; method: immunoSEQ multiplex PCR. Of 90,000 to 150,000 clones listed, approximately 90% are singletons. This TCR was recovered from an adult with an advanced solid tumor such as melanoma, head and neck, liver or kidney cancer. The sample consisted of CD4+ or CD8+ T cells sorted from blood, taken in a trial of the OX40 agonist ivuxolimab.

The CDR3 sequence is CASLRVNTEAFF. The CDR3, as DNA: TGTGCCAGCCTGCGGGTGAACACTGAAGCTTTCTTT. The chain uses TRBV5-6 and TRBJ1-1; D ambiguous. Per germline, CDR1 SGHDT and CDR2 YYEEEE. The CDR3 has 12 residues. Trimming cost V 7 bases and J 0 bases, with 7 bases left between them. Full variable domain (outside the CDR3, taken from reference TRBV5-6 and TRBJ1-1): DAGVTQSPTHLIKTRGQQVTLRCSPKSGHDTVSWYQQALGQGPQFIFQYYEEEERQRGNFPDRFSGHQFPNYSSELNVNALLLGDSALYLCASLRVNTEAFFGQGTRLTVV.